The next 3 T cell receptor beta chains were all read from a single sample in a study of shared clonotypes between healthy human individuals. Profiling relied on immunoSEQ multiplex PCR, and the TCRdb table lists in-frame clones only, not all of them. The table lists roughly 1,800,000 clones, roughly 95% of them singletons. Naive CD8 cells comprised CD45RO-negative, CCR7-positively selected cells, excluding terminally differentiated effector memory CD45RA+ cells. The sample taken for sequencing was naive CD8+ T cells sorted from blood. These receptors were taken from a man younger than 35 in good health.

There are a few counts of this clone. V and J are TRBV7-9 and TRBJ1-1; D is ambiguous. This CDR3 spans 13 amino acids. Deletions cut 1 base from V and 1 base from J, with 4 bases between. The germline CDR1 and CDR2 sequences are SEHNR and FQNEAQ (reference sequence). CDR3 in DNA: TGTGCCAGCAGCTTAGTTGAGAACACTGAAGCTTTCTTT. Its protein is CASSLVENTEAFF.

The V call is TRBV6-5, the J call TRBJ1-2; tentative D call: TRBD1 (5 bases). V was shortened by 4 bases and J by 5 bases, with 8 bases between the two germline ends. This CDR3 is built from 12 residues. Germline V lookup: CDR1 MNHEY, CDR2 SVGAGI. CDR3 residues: CASSSPGYGYTF. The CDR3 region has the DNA TGTGCCAGCAGTTCCCCAGGGTATGGCTACACCTTC.

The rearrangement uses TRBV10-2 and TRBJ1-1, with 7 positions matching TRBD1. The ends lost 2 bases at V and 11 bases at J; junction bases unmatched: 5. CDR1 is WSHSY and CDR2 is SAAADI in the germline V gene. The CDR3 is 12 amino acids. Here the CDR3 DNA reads TGCGCCAGCAGTGAGCTCGGGACAGACGCTTTCTTT. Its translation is CASSELGTDAFF.